The clone carrying this TCR beta chain was counted between two and nine times. The target antigen is unknown. The sample originates from a study of T-cell reconstitution after alpha-beta-depleted transplantation in children. Broader study findings: A year post-transplant, T-cell counts and diversity derived mostly from newly produced T cells. Surviving recipient T cells and thymic progenitors produced the high day-60 TCRbeta diversity seen in some patients. About two months after transplant, alpha-beta T cells reportedly came from several hundred expanded graft clones.

Preparation of the TCRbeta library was carried out with unique molecular identifiers. TCRdb passed the PCR reads through MiXCR, listing each CDR3 protein once. This table holds approximately 430,000 distinct CDR3 sequences, about a sixth found once. Germline V CDR1 and CDR2: LGHNA, YSLEER. V was clipped by 2 bases and J by 5 bases; unmatched bases: 6. The CDR3 consists of 15 residues. The chain joins TRBV4-3 to TRBJ2-7; 10 bases are shared with TRBD1. Sequences were derived from PBMCs, mostly from graft donor cells, sampled 360 days after TCRalphabeta/CD19-depleted stem cell transplant. The TCR originated in a boy under three years old who had a stem cell transplant for Wiskott-Aldrich syndrome, so the T cells may come from the graft donor. The CDR3 spells CASSQKPGQGHEQYF. The CDR3 DNA is TGCGCCAGCAGCCAAAAACCGGGACAGGGGCACGAGCAGTACTTC.